This T cell receptor (beta chain) was observed in a study of sequential checkpoint blockade in melanoma. In the study overall: Randomization was 1:1 between first-line nivolumab→ipilimumab and ipilimumab→nivolumab. After nivolumab or ipilimumab alone, some 20 patients had week-13 rebiopsies. General study results and limits: T-cell fraction and clonality followed PD-L1 and CD8+ counts, not mutational load. Pretreatment TIL clonality tracked with response in the nivolumab-first arm.

The treatment was: randomized to nivolumab then ipilimumab (arm A) or the reverse (arm B). As regards this clone: Its antigen is unknown. This may stem from a read error, because a much larger clone lies one nucleotide away.

Assay used: immunoSEQ multiplex PCR; TCRdb lists only in-frame clones, some missing. The sample has 9,500 to 15,000 clones, 26% seen once. This TCR came from a human donor with melanoma. Material: tumor tissue (inferred from file names), obtained from a patient given nivolumab and ipilimumab in sequence.

This chain's CDR3 is CTSSQVFLGTGPGDTEAFF. CDR3 coding DNA: TGTACCAGCAGCCAAGTTTTTTTAGGAACAGGGCCAGGAGACACTGAAGCTTTCTTT. The chain joins TRBV7-1 to TRBJ1-1; D is perhaps TRBD1 (6 bases). TRBV7-1 qualifies as an ORF whose function is uncertain. The CDR3 runs to 19 residues.